A selection of T cell receptor beta chains follows, all from one sample in a study of shared clonotypes between healthy human individuals. The protocol was immunoSEQ multiplex PCR, while the TCRdb copy is restricted to in-frame clones and leaves out a portion. Here the sample spans about 1.5 million clones, about 96% being singletons. Sequenced material: naive CD4+ T cells sorted from blood. The receptor source for this set is a man younger than 40 in good health. The CDR3 runs from the conserved cysteine through the conserved F or W. A D gene is named only where the DNA matches it firmly.

TRBV9	TRBJ2-6	.	TGTGCCAGCGCAAGGGGGGACTCTGGGGCCAACGTCCTGACTTTC	CASARGDSGANVLTF
TRBV10-3	TRBJ2-5	TRBD1	TGTGCCAGCCGGGACAGGGAGGGGGAGACCCAGTACTTC	CASRDREGETQYF
TRBV29-1	TRBJ2-3	TRBD2	TGCAGCGCCGTAGCGGGAGGCGGGACAGATACGCAGTATTTT	CSAVAGGGTDTQYF
TRBV5-4	TRBJ1-5	.	TGTGCCAGCAGCTTGGCCATCGGCAGCGAACAATCAGGGCCCCAGCATTTT	CASSLAIGSEQSGPQHF
TRBV5-5	TRBJ1-2	.	TGTGCCAGCAGCTCTGCCCCATCTTCCGGGGTCTATGGCTACACCTTC	CASSSAPSSGVYGYTF
TRBV5-8	TRBJ2-1	TRBD2	TGTGCCAGCAGTCATGGACTAGGTTACAATGAGCAGTTCTTC	CASSHGLGYNEQFF
TRBV5-1	TRBJ1-4	TRBD1	TGCGCCAGCAGCTTGTTTTCGGGACAGGGTCCTGAAAAACTGTTTTTT	CASSLFSGQGPEKLFF
TRBV30	TRBJ2-1	.	TGTGCCTGGGCCCCATTTTCCCACAATGAGCAGTTCTTC	CAWAPFSHNEQFF
TRBV28	TRBJ2-7	.	TGTGCCAGCAGCGGCGGGTTTTTCGAGCAGTACTTC	CASSGGFFEQYF
TRBV28	TRBJ2-1	TRBD2	TGTGCCAGCAGTTTTACGGGAGGGGGGGTCAATGAGCAGTTCTTC	CASSFTGGGVNEQFF
TRBV28	TRBJ1-2	.	TGTGCCAGCAGCAGGGATAACTATGGCTACACCTTC	CASSRDNYGYTF
TRBV29-1	TRBJ1-1	.	TGCAGCGTTGTTAAGTCGAACACTGAAGCTTTCTTT	CSVVKSNTEAFF
TRBV6-1	TRBJ2-5	TRBD1	TGTGCCAGCAGGGGGACAGGGCTAGCGGAGACCCAGTACTTC	CASRGTGLAETQYF
TRBV5-1	TRBJ2-7	TRBD2	TGCGCCAGCAGCCCTAGCGGGACGGTATCCTACGAGCAGTACTTC	CASSPSGTVSYEQYF